This T cell receptor (beta chain) was recovered during a study of glioma-infiltrating T cells after dendritic cell vaccination. Whole-study context: Autologous tumor lysate was loaded overnight onto monocyte-derived dendritic cells grown approximately 7 days with IL-4 and GM-CSF.

TCRB CDR3 was amplified from 2 ug genomic DNA or less. Sequencing used immunoSEQ multiplex PCR; TCRdb keeps in-frame clones, though not all of them. The repertoire has about 50,000 clones, about 85% of them found once; the top ten carry roughly 11%. The specimen comprised blood, sampled before dendritic cell vaccination. This sequence was found in a human donor with glioblastoma.

CDR3 region: CASSYSRPGTYEQYF. CDR3 sequence (DNA): TGTGCCAGCAGTTACTCTCGACCAGGCACCTACGAGCAGTACTTC. This chain connects TRBV6-5 to TRBJ2-7; the D is unclear. Between the trimmed V and J ends, which lost 0 bases and 2 bases, there was a span of 11 bases. Germline loops: CDR1 MNHEY, CDR2 SVGAGI. The length of the CDR3 is 15 residues.